Listed below are T cell receptor beta chains from one sample, sequenced in a study of early T cells in non-severe SARS-CoV-2 infection. One entry per CDR3 protein results from TCRdb running MiXCR on the 5' RACE reads. The data show about 79,000 distinct CDR3 sequences, with around 11% seen just once and approximately 4.8% held by the top ten. Specimen: whole blood. Source of these receptors: an adult who was a healthcare worker with PCR-confirmed SARS-CoV-2 infection or an uninfected control (not recorded which). The CDR3 runs from the conserved cysteine through the conserved F or W. The order of the fields is V gene, D gene, CDR3 length, J gene, clone size, CDR3 DNA, CDR3 protein. D genes are given only for firm matches. Size values are once, few and many counts, or a class for expanded clones, and some rows have none.

V: TRBV18
D: -
length: 12
J: TRBJ2-2
size: many
DNA: TGTGCCAGCTCACAGGGGACCGGGGAGCTGTTTTTT
CDR3: CASSQGTGELFF

V: TRBV6-2/TRBV6-3
D: -
length: 15
J: TRBJ2-2
size: -
DNA: TGTGCCAGCAGTTACTCAGGCTCGAACACCGGGGAGCTGTTTTTT
CDR3: CASSYSGSNTGELFF

V: TRBV10-3
D: -
length: 15
J: TRBJ2-5
size: -
DNA: TGTGCCATCAGGGAGGGACAGCAGTACCAAGAGACCCAGTACTTC
CDR3: CAIREGQQYQETQYF

V: TRBV12-5
D: -
length: 12
J: TRBJ2-7
size: -
DNA: TGTGCTAGTGGTCTCCCCTGGGACGAGCAGTACTTC
CDR3: CASGLPWDEQYF

V: TRBV7-6
D: TRBD2
length: 22
J: TRBJ2-3
size: -
DNA: TGTGCCAGCAGCTTAGGAGCCATAGCGGGGGGCAACAATGAAATTCGCACAGATACGCAGTATTTT
CDR3: CASSLGAIAGGNNEIRTDTQYF

V: TRBV14
D: -
length: 14
J: TRBJ2-5
size: -
DNA: TGTGCCAGCAGCGAAAGTCCTTTGCGAGAGACCCAGTACTTC
CDR3: CASSESPLRETQYF

V: TRBV12-3/TRBV12-4
D: -
length: 14
J: TRBJ2-5
size: many
DNA: TGTGCCAGCAGCACCGTCGGGGACCAAGGGACCCAGTACTTC
CDR3: CASSTVGDQGTQYF

V: TRBV12-3/TRBV12-4
D: TRBD2
length: 15
J: TRBJ2-1
size: many
DNA: TGTGCCAGCAGTTACAAAGCGGGGAGTCACAATGAGCAGTTCTTC
CDR3: CASSYKAGSHNEQFF

V: TRBV29-1
D: -
length: 14
J: TRBJ2-7
size: many
DNA: TGCAGCGCCCCTTCGAGGACATCTCCCTACGAGCAGTACTTC
CDR3: CSAPSRTSPYEQYF

V: TRBV7-9
D: -
length: 13
J: TRBJ2-7
size: few
DNA: TGTGCCAGCAGCACTACAACTTCCTACGAGCAGTACTTC
CDR3: CASSTTTSYEQYF

V: TRBV5-4
D: TRBD1
length: 15
J: TRBJ2-5
size: -
DNA: TGTGCCAGCAGCCCCAGGACAGGGGACGGGGAGACCCAGTACTTC
CDR3: CASSPRTGDGETQYF

V: TRBV2
D: -
length: 15
J: TRBJ2-3
size: many
DNA: TGTGCCAGCGGCGCCTCGCCCCATACCACAGATACGCAGTATTTT
CDR3: CASGASPHTTDTQYF

V: TRBV30
D: -
length: 12
J: TRBJ1-2
size: many
DNA: TGTGCCTGGAGTATCCAGGGTAGCGGCTACACCTTC
CDR3: CAWSIQGSGYTF

V: TRBV9
D: TRBD2
length: 15
J: TRBJ2-7
size: -
DNA: TGTGCCAGCAGCGTAGGCGCGGGGGGTCCCTACGAGCAGTACTTC
CDR3: CASSVGAGGPYEQYF

V: TRBV6-5
D: -
length: 15
J: TRBJ1-1
size: -
DNA: TGTGCCAGCAGTTTCCACAGGGACCAGAACACTGAAGCTTTCTTT
CDR3: CASSFHRDQNTEAFF

V: TRBV7-9
D: TRBD1
length: 14
J: TRBJ2-3
size: -
DNA: TGTGCCGCGACCGGGACAGGGAGCACAGATACGCAGTATTTT
CDR3: CAATGTGSTDTQYF

V: TRBV3-1
D: -
length: 14
J: TRBJ1-1
size: many
DNA: TGTGCCAGCAGCCAAACACTGCTGGCCACTGAAGCTTTCTTT
CDR3: CASSQTLLATEAFF

V: TRBV7-9
D: -
length: 9
J: TRBJ1-1
size: -
DNA: TGTGCCAGCGACACTGAAGCTTTCTTT
CDR3: CASDTEAFF

V: TRBV5-1
D: TRBD1
length: 15
J: TRBJ1-1
size: -
DNA: TGCGCCACCGGGGGCCCGGGACAGGGTAACACTGAAGCTTTCTTT
CDR3: CATGGPGQGNTEAFF

V: TRBV18
D: TRBD1
length: 14
J: TRBJ1-6
size: few
DNA: TGTGCCAGCTCACAGGGACAGGGGATTTCACCCCTCCACTTT
CDR3: CASSQGQGISPLHF

V: TRBV12-3/TRBV12-4
D: TRBD1
length: 15
J: TRBJ2-3
size: once
DNA: TGTGCCAGCACCGCCCCCGACAGGGTATCAGATACGCAGTATTTT
CDR3: CASTAPDRVSDTQYF

V: TRBV11-2
D: -
length: 15
J: TRBJ2-1
size: many
DNA: TGTGCCAGCAGCTTAAATCGGGGGGGACAGAATGAGCAGTTCTTC
CDR3: CASSLNRGGQNEQFF

V: TRBV10-3
D: -
length: 12
J: TRBJ2-5
size: few
DNA: TGTGCCATCGGCCCTAATGGGGAGACCCAGTACTTC
CDR3: CAIGPNGETQYF

V: TRBV7-9
D: -
length: 14
J: TRBJ2-1
size: -
DNA: TGTGCCAGCAGCTTAGAATGGACCGGCAATGAGCAGTTCTTC
CDR3: CASSLEWTGNEQFF

V: TRBV29-1
D: -
length: 11
J: TRBJ1-1
size: few
DNA: TGCAGCGTTGAAGGAAACACTGAAGCTTTCTTT
CDR3: CSVEGNTEAFF

V: TRBV7-9
D: -
length: 11
J: TRBJ2-5
size: -
DNA: TGTGCCAGCAGTTACGAAGAGACCCAGTACTTC
CDR3: CASSYEETQYF

V: TRBV27
D: TRBD1
length: 15
J: TRBJ2-3
size: few
DNA: TGTGCCAGCAGTCCGGGGACAGGGTGGACAGATACGCAGTATTTT
CDR3: CASSPGTGWTDTQYF

V: TRBV9
D: -
length: 15
J: TRBJ2-1
size: many
DNA: TGTGCCAGCAGCGTAGCTACCGGGGGTTACAATGAGCAGTTCTTC
CDR3: CASSVATGGYNEQFF

V: TRBV20-1
D: TRBD1
length: 14
J: TRBJ1-2
size: many
DNA: TGCAGTGCATACGGGACAGGAGTCAACTATGGCTACACCTTC
CDR3: CSAYGTGVNYGYTF

V: TRBV11-2
D: -
length: 15
J: TRBJ2-6
size: many
DNA: TGTGCCAGCAGCCGCACAGGTTCTGGGGCCAACGTCCTGACTTTC
CDR3: CASSRTGSGANVLTF

V: TRBV5-6
D: -
length: 14
J: TRBJ1-6
size: many
DNA: TGTGCCAGCAGCTTCCGGAACTATAATTCACCCCTCCACTTT
CDR3: CASSFRNYNSPLHF

V: TRBV15
D: TRBD1
length: 15
J: TRBJ1-2
size: many
DNA: TGTGCCACCAGCAGAGATAAACAGGGGGCGCTTGGCTACACCTTC
CDR3: CATSRDKQGALGYTF

V: TRBV7-2
D: -
length: 14
J: TRBJ2-3
size: -
DNA: TGTGCCAGCAGCCTGGAACACAGCACAGATACGCAGTATTTT
CDR3: CASSLEHSTDTQYF

V: TRBV3-1
D: -
length: 15
J: TRBJ2-7
size: -
DNA: TGTGCCAGCAGCCCCCGGGGGACCACCTCCTACGAGCAGTACTTC
CDR3: CASSPRGTTSYEQYF

V: TRBV20-1
D: TRBD1
length: 15
J: TRBJ1-2
size: -
DNA: TGCAGTGCTCCCGTACAGGGGGCGTCGGTCTATGGCTACACCTTC
CDR3: CSAPVQGASVYGYTF

V: TRBV7-6
D: -
length: 16
J: TRBJ2-2
size: many
DNA: TGTGCCAGCAGCCCTGACATCCGGGCACGAACCGGGGAGCTGTTTTTT
CDR3: CASSPDIRARTGELFF

V: TRBV20-1
D: TRBD1
length: 15
J: TRBJ2-5
size: -
DNA: TGCAGTGTCCCGATAATCGGGACAGGGCGGGAGACCCAGTACTTC
CDR3: CSVPIIGTGRETQYF

V: TRBV10-2
D: -
length: 14
J: TRBJ2-7
size: many
DNA: TGCGCCAGCAGTGAGCCTGGACCTGGAGTCGAGCAGTACTTC
CDR3: CASSEPGPGVEQYF

V: TRBV5-6
D: -
length: 13
J: TRBJ1-5
size: many
DNA: TGTGCCAGCAGCTTTGCCAGGGACCAGCCCCAGCATTTT
CDR3: CASSFARDQPQHF

V: TRBV15
D: TRBD1
length: 16
J: TRBJ2-5
size: many
DNA: TGTGCCACCAGCAGAGATCGGTGGACAGGGGAAGAGACCCAGTACTTC
CDR3: CATSRDRWTGEETQYF

V: TRBV12-3/TRBV12-4
D: -
length: 12
J: TRBJ2-1
size: few
DNA: TGTGCCAGCACAGGGGACTACAATGAGCAGTTCTTC
CDR3: CASTGDYNEQFF

V: TRBV4-1
D: -
length: 13
J: TRBJ1-5
size: -
DNA: TGCGCCAGCAGCCAAGGTAGCAATCAGCCCCAGCATTTT
CDR3: CASSQGSNQPQHF

V: TRBV13
D: -
length: 14
J: TRBJ1-3
size: -
DNA: TGTGCCAGCAGCGATGCAGTCTCTGGAAACACCATATATTTT
CDR3: CASSDAVSGNTIYF

V: TRBV28
D: -
length: 14
J: TRBJ1-2
size: many
DNA: TGTGCCAGCAGTTTAAAAGGGAGGGTCTATGGCTACACCTTC
CDR3: CASSLKGRVYGYTF

V: TRBV5-4
D: -
length: 13
J: TRBJ2-5
size: many
DNA: TGTGCCAGCAGCTTGACAAACCAAGAGACCCAGTACTTC
CDR3: CASSLTNQETQYF

V: TRBV7-2
D: TRBD1
length: 14
J: TRBJ1-5
size: few
DNA: TGTGCCAGCAGCTCCCCGGGACAGATTCAGCCCCAGCATTTT
CDR3: CASSSPGQIQPQHF

V: TRBV11-2
D: -
length: 14
J: TRBJ2-1
size: few
DNA: TGTGCCAGCAGCTTAGAATCCGACGGGGATGAGCAGTTCTTC
CDR3: CASSLESDGDEQFF

V: TRBV7-2
D: -
length: 14
J: TRBJ2-7
size: many
DNA: TGTGCCAGCAGTCGACAGGGGAGGGAGTACGAGCAGTACTTC
CDR3: CASSRQGREYEQYF

V: TRBV3-1
D: -
length: 12
J: TRBJ1-2
size: few
DNA: TGTGCCAGCAGCCAAGAACACTATGGCTACACCTTC
CDR3: CASSQEHYGYTF

V: TRBV7-9
D: TRBD2
length: 13
J: TRBJ2-7
size: many
DNA: TGTGCCAGCAGCCCCGGGACTAGCTACGAGCAGTACTTC
CDR3: CASSPGTSYEQYF

V: TRBV6-6
D: -
length: 12
J: TRBJ2-7
size: -
DNA: TGTGCCACGACTCGAGGTTTATACGAGCAGTACTTC
CDR3: CATTRGLYEQYF

V: TRBV29-1
D: -
length: 13
J: TRBJ2-3
size: many
DNA: TGCAGCGCCGGCGGGCAGCTCACAGATACGCAGTATTTT
CDR3: CSAGGQLTDTQYF

V: TRBV6-6
D: -
length: 14
J: TRBJ2-5
size: -
DNA: TGTGCCAGCGACGGGCAACCCTCACAAGAGACCCAGTACTTC
CDR3: CASDGQPSQETQYF

V: TRBV20-1
D: -
length: 15
J: TRBJ1-4
size: few
DNA: TGCAGTGCTAGAGATTACGGGGGAGATGGTGAAAAACTGTTTTTT
CDR3: CSARDYGGDGEKLFF

V: TRBV6-5
D: -
length: 16
J: TRBJ1-1
size: -
DNA: TGTGCCAGCAGCCCTTTGGGGGGCCCCTTAAACACTGAAGCTTTCTTT
CDR3: CASSPLGGPLNTEAFF